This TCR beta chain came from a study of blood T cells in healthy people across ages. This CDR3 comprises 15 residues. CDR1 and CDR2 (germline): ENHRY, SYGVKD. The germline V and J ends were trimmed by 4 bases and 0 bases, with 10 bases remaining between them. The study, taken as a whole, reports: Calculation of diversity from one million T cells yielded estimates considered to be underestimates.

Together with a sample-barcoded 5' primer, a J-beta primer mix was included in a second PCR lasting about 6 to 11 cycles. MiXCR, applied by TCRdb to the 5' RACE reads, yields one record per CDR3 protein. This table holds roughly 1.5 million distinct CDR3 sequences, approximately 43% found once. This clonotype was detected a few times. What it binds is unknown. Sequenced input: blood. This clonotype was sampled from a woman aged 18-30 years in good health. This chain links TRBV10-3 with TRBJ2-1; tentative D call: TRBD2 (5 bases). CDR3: CAISGADNSYNEQFF. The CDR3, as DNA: TGTGCCATCAGTGGAGCGGATAACTCCTACAATGAGCAGTTCTTC.